A single sample is the source of the 2 T cell receptor beta chains below, sequenced in a study of cytomegalovirus exposure and HLA in healthy donors. With 60 Vbeta and 13 Jbeta primers, the PCR was carried out. TCRdb's copy holds only in-frame clones and misses some; the assay was immunoSEQ multiplex PCR. The sample includes approximately 150,000 clones, roughly 85% of them seen just once. Sequencing was done on a sample of PBMCs. Receptors were obtained from a man aged 30-40 years in good health and CMV-seronegative.

The CDR3 DNA follows: TGTGCCAGTAGCTTACAGGGGTTTGAGACCCAGTACTTC. Its protein is CASSLQGFETQYF. V and J are TRBV19 and TRBJ2-5; 7 bases are shared with TRBD1. Germline lookup yields CDR1 LNHDA and CDR2 SQIVND (reference sequence). CDR3 size: 13 residues. The trim removed 6 bases at V and 5 bases at J, leaving 6 bases unmatched.

This clone was counted a few times. The chain joins TRBV30 to TRBJ2-2; maybe TRBD2 (6 bases). Germline CDR1 GTSNPN, CDR2 SVGIG (reference sequence). V was clipped by 3 bases and J by 5 bases, with 13 bases between them. This CDR3 comprises 14 residues. In DNA form, the CDR3 reads TGTGCCTGGAGCGCGGGACTCCTAACCGGGGAGCTGTTTTTT. Protein sequence: CAWSAGLLTGELFF.